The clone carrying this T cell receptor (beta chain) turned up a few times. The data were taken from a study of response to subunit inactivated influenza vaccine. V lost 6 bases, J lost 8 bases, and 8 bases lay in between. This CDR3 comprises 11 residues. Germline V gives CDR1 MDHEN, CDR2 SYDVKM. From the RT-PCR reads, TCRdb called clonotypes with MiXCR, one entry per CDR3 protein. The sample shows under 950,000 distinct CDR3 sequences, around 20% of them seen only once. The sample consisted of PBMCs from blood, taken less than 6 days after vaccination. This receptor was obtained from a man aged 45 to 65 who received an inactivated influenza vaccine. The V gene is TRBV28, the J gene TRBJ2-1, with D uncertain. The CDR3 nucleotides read TGTGCCAGCAGAACGTTGGATGAGCAGTTCTTC. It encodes CASRTLDEQFF. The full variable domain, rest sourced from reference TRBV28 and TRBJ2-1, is DVKVTQSSRYLVKRTGEKVFLECVQDMDHENMFWYRQDPGLGLRLIYFSYDVKMKEKGDIPEGYSVSREKKERFSLILESASTNQTSMYLCASRTLDEQFFGPGTRLTVL.